This T cell receptor (beta chain) emerged from a study of metastatic and nonmetastatic thyroid tumors. Until they underwent thyroid surgery, no patient had received any treatment. In its sample, this clone was seen many times. In the authors' workflow: Clinicopathological groups of papillary thyroid cancer showed CDR3 differences that were used to build a distant-metastasis classifier. TCRdb re-processed the PCR reads through MiXCR. TCRdb, not the authors, supplied the V and J calls. The sample contains tens of thousands of clones, around 25% of which appear only once. Germline values: CDR1 LNHDA, CDR2 SQIVND (reference sequence). Trimming stripped 7 bases from V and 6 bases from J, with 14 bases between. The CDR3 is 13 amino acids.

Sequencing was performed on blood. This chain links TRBV19 with TRBJ2-3; no firm D call. The sequence came from a male donor with papillary thyroid cancer or a benign thyroid nodule (not recorded which). Some clones in this sample may be carry-over from other donors' samples. The CDR3, as DNA: TGTGCCAGTATTCCCTCGGTTGGGGATACGCAGTATTTT. Protein: CASIPSVGDTQYF.